The present T cell receptor beta chain was sequenced within a study of T cell responses to AZD1222 COVID-19 vaccine (dated by TCRdb to 2020 to 2023). Study-wide context: A total of 230 or so trial participants underwent TCR sequencing, of whom approximately 210 received two doses of AZD1222 and about 26 received two doses of the MenACWY control vaccine. Trial participants were enrolled into age subgroups of 18-55, 56-69 and 70-plus years, which contained about 150, 27 and 61 TCR-sequenced participants, respectively. What the work shows at the level of the full study, not this receptor alone: The whole spike protein was spanned by vaccine-associated CD4 TCRs, and dominant responses were seen in regions 160-218 and 743-854. In the small 56-69-year group, the increase in depth fell short of significance, most likely because of low power. Epitopes outside the regions mutated in the B.1.351 and B.1.1.7 variants were reportedly recognized by nearly half of the unique spike-specific TCRs. After two AZD1222 doses, both the breadth and the depth of spike-specific TCRs were significantly higher than at day 0 and than in MenACWY recipients. Participants were mostly white British and included more females than males, and it was suggested by the authors that clonal diversity may have been underestimated. Conclusions about previously exposed vaccinees are limited, since just 5 to 7 AZD1222 recipients were seropositive for SARS-CoV-2 at baseline. Because no samples from the day 14 peak response were available, repertoires could be characterized only after the peak T cell response.

The CDR3 regions of human TCRbeta chains were analyzed by immunosequencing. As for how the authors treated the data: Repertoire TCRs were checked for matches against a reference library of SARS-CoV-2-specific TCRs that had been generated using the MIRA antigen-specificity platform. Breadth was defined as the fraction of unique TCRs that were SARS-CoV-2-associated, and depth was defined as the fraction of total T cells that were SARS-CoV-2-associated. Using the MIRA data, each spike-specific TCR was assigned both to the spike region to which the TCR was reactive and to a CD4 or CD8 class. Log10-transformed breadth and depth values were compared by one-way ANOVA with Sidak's multiple comparisons tests. This is the immuneACCESS table as TCRdb keeps it, with only in-frame sequences that have V and J called. A part of the clones is gone; compared with another copy, unresolved V genes explain less than half, and the rest is unexplained. The V and J calls and the clone size are those of that table, but D and trimming were determined from the DNA. This sample holds approximately 24,000 clones; 88% were observed only once. The ten largest clones represent about 2.7% of the sample.

Read against the paper, the sample's time point label means: about 28 days (+/-7) after the second vaccine dose. AZD1222 recipients given second doses at about 4 weeks or at about 12 weeks were pooled, since spike-specific TCR depth and breadth were not found to differ between the two schedules. The vaccinee samples were drawn from two UK trials, COV001 and COV002, one of which was a single-blind randomized controlled phase 2/3 trial testing AZD1222 (ChAdOx1 nCoV-19) in healthy adults. Trial participant PBMC samples were collected at day 0 and day 28 after the second dose for TCRbeta chain sequencing. Details on this clone: Its antigen target is currently unknown. No base quality values were provided; no much bigger clone lies one nucleotide off.

The cysteine opens and the phenylalanine closes a CDR3 of 14 amino acids. The CDR3 DNA has 42 bases and is translated from base 1. V is pruned by 5 bases and J by 1 base, leaving 0 bases of the junction without a gene match. The germline V gene supplies CDR1 KGHSH and CDR2 LQKENI. The clonotype comes from an adult who received the AZD1222 COVID-19 vaccine. Material: peripheral blood, obtained 28 days after the second AZD1222 dose. The chain is encoded by TRBV18 joined to TRBJ2-3; 10 middle bases align to TRBD1. The DNA sequence is TGTGCCAGCTCAGGACAGGGGGGCACAGATACGCAGTATTTT. Translated, this gives CASSGQGGTDTQYF.